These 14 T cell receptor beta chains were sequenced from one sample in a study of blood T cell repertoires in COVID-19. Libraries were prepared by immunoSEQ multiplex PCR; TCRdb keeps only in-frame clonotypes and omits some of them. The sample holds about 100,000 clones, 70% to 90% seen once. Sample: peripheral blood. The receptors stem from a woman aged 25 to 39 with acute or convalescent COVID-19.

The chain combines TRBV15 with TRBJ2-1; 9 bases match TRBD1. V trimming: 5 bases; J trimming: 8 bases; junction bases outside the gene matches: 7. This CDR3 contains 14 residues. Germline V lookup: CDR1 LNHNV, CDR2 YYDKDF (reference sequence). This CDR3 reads CATSVRDRADEQFF. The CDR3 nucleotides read TGTGCCACCAGCGTACGGGACAGGGCGGATGAGCAGTTCTTC.

The CDR3 is CASSLGENTGELFF. The CDR3 bases are TGCGCCAGCAGCTTGGGAGAGAACACCGGGGAGCTGTTTTTT. The chain is built from TRBV5-1 and TRBJ2-2; D unresolved. Germline CDR1 is SGHRS and CDR2 is YFSETQ. This CDR3 contains 14 residues. Trimming stripped 0 bases from V and 1 base from J, with 4 bases between.

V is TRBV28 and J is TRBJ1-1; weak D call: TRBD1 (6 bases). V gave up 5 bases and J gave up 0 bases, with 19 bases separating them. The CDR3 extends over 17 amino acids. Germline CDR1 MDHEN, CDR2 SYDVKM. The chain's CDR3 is CASSPQGKGEMNTEAFF. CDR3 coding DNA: TGTGCCAGCAGTCCGCAGGGGAAGGGGGAGATGAACACTGAAGCTTTCTTT.

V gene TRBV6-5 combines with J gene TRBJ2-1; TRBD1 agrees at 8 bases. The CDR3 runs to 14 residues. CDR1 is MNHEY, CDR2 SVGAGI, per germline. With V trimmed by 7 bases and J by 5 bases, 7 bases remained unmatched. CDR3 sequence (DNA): TGTGCCAGCACCCGGGACAGGCCCGACAATGAGCAGTTCTTC. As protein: CASTRDRPDNEQFF.

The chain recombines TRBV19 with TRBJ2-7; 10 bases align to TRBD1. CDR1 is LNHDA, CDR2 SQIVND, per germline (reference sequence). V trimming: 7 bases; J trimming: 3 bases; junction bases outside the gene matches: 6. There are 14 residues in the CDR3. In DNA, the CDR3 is TGTGCCAGTAATGCCGGGACAGGGGTCTACGAGCAGTACTTC. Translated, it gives CASNAGTGVYEQYF. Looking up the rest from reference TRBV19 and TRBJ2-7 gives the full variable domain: DGGITQSPKYLFRKEGQNVTLSCEQNLNHDAMYWYRQDPGQGLRLIYYSQIVNDFQKGDIAEGYSVSREKKESFPLTVTSAQKNPTAFYLCASNAGTGVYEQYFGPGTRLTVT.

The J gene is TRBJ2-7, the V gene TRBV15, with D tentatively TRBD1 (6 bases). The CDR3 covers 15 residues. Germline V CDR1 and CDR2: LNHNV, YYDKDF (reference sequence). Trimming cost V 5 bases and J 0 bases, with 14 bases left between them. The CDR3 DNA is TGTGCCACCAGCTCCGGACAGACCGCCTCCTACGAGCAGTACTTC. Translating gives CATSSGQTASYEQYF.

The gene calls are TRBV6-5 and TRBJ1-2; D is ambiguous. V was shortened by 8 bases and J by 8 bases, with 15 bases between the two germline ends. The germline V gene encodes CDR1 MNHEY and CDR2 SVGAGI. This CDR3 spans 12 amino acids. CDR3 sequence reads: CASLGGFGGYTF. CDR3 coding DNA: TGTGCCAGCCTTGGAGGCTTTGGGGGCTACACCTTC.

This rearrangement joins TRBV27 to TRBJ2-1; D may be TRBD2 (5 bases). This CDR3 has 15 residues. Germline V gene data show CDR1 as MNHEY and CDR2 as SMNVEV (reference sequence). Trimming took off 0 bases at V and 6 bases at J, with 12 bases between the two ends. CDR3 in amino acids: CASSLSGGSGNEQFF. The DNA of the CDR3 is TGTGCCAGCAGTTTATCGGGCGGGTCGGGCAATGAGCAGTTCTTC.

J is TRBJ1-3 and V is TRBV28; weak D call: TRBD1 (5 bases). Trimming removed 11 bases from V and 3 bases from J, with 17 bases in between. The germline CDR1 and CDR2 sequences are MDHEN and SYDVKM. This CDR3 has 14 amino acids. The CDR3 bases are TGTGCCGGCGGCGGCGGGGGGAGTGGAAACACCATATATTTT. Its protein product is CAGGGGGSGNTIYF.

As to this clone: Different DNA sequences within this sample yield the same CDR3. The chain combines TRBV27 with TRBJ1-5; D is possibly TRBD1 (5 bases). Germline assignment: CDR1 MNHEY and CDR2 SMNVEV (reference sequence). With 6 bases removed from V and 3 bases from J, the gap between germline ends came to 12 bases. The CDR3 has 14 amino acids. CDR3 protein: CASSRDRANQPQHF. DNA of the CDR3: TGTGCCAGCAGCCGCGACAGAGCCAATCAGCCCCAGCATTTT.

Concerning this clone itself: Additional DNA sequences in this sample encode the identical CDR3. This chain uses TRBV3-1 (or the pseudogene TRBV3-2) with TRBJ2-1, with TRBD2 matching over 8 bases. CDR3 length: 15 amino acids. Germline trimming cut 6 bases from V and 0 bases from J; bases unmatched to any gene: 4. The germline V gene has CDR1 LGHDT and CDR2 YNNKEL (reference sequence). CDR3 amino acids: CASSLAGSSYNEQFF. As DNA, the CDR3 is TGTGCCAGCAGTTTAGCGGGAAGCTCCTACAATGAGCAGTTCTTC.

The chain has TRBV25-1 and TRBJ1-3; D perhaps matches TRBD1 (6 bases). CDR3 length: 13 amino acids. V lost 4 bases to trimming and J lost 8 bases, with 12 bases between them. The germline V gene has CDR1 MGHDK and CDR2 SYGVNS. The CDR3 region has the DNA TGTGCCAGCAGTGTTGCAGGGGTGGACACCATATATTTT. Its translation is CASSVAGVDTIYF. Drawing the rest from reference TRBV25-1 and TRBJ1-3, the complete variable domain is EADIYQTPRYLVIGTGKKITLECSQTMGHDKMYWYQQDPGMELHLIHYSYGVNSTEKGDLSSESTVSRIRTEHFPLTLESARPSHTSQYLCASSVAGVDTIYFGEGSWLTVV.

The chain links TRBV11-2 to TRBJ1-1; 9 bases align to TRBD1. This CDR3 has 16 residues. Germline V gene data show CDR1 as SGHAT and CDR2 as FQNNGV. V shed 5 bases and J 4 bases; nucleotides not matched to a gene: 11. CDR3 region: CASSQRTGGGSTEAFF. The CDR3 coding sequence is TGTGCCAGCAGCCAGAGAACAGGGGGCGGGTCCACTGAAGCTTTCTTT.

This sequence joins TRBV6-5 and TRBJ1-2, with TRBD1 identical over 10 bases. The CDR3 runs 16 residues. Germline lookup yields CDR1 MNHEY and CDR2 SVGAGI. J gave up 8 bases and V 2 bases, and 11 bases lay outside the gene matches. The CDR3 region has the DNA TGTGCCAGCAGTTACACCTATGACAGGGGGCCTAACGGCTACACCTTC. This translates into CASSYTYDRGPNGYTF.